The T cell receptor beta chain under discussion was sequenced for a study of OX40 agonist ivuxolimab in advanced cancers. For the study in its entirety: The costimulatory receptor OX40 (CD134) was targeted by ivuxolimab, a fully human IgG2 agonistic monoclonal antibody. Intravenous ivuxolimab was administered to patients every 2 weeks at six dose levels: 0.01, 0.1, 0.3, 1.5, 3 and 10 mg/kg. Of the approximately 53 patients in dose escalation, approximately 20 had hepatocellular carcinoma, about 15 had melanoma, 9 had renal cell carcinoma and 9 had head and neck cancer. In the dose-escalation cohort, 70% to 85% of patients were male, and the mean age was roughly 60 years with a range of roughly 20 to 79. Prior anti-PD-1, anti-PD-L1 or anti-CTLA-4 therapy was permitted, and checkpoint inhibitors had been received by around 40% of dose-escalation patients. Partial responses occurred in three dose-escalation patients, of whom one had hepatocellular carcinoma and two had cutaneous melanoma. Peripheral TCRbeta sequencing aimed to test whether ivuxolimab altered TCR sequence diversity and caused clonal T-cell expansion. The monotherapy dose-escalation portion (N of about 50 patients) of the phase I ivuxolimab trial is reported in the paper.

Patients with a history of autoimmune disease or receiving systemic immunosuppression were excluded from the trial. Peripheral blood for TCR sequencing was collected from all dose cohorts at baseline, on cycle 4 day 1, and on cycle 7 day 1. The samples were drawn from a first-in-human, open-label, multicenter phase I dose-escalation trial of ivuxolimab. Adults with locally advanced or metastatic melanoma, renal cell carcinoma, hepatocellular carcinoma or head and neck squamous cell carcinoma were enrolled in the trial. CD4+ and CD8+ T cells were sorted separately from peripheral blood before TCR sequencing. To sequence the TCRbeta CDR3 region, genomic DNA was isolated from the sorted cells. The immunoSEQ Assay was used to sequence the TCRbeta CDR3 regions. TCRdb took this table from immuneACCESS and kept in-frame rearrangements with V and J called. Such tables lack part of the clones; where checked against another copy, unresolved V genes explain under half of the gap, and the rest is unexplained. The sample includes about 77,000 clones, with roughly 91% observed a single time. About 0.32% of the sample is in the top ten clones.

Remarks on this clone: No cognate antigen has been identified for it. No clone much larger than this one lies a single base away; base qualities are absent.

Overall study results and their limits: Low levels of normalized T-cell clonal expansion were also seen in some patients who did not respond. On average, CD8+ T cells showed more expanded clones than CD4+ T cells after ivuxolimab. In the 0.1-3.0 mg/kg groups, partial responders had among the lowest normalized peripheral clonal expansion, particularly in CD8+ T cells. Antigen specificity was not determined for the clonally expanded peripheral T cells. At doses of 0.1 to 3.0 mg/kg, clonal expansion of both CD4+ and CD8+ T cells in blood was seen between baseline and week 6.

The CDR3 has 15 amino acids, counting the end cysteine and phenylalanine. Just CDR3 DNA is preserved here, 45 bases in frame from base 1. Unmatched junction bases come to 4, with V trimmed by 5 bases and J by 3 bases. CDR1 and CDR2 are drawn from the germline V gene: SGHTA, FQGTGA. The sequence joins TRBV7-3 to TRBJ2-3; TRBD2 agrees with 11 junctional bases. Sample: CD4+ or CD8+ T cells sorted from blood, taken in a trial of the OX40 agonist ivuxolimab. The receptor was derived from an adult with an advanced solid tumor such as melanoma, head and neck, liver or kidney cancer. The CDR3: CASSRGLAETDTQYF. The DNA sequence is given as TGTGCCAGCAGCCGGGGACTAGCGGAAACAGATACGCAGTATTTT.